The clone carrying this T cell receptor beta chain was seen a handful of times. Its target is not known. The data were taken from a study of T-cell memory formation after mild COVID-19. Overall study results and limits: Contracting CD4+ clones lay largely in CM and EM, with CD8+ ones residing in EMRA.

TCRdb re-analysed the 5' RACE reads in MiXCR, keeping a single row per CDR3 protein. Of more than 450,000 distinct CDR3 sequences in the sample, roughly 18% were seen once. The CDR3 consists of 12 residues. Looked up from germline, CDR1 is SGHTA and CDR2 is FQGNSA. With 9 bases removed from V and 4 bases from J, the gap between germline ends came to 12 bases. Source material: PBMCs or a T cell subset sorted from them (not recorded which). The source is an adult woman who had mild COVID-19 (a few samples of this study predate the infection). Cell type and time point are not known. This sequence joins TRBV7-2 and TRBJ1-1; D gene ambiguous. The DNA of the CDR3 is TGTGCCAGTTCAGAGGAGGGCACTGAAGCTTTCTTT. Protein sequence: CASSEEGTEAFF.